Listed below are T cell receptor beta chains from one sample, sequenced in a study of cytomegalovirus exposure and HLA in healthy donors. Generated by immunoSEQ multiplex PCR, the TCRdb table keeps only in-frame clones and is missing some. The table lists more than 35,000 clones, around half of them singletons. Sequenced sample: PBMCs. These receptor sequences come from a woman between 40 and 55 years old in good health and CMV-seropositive. Both conserved end residues are part of each CDR3. D genes are given only for firm matches. Clone size is stated in some rows and not others, as once, few, many or a class when expanded.

TRBJ1-5,.,few,TRBV21-1,CASSKILGRGPQHF,TGTGCCAGCAGCAAAATACTGGGCAGGGGGCCCCAGCATTTT
TRBJ1-6,.,.,TRBV4-2,CASSQTGSNSPLHF,TGTGCCAGCAGCCAAACAGGGAGTAATTCACCCCTCCACTTT
TRBJ1-1,.,.,TRBV5-6,CASSPPRGGTEAFF,TGTGCCAGCAGCCCTCCGCGTGGAGGCACTGAAGCTTTCTTT
TRBJ1-6,TRBD1,.,TRBV5-6,CASSLQGDNSPLHF,TGTGCCAGCAGCCTACAGGGGGATAATTCACCCCTCCACTTT
TRBJ2-7,.,few,TRBV13,CASSLEGHHFYEQYF,TGTGCCAGCAGCTTAGAGGGGCACCACTTCTACGAGCAGTACTTC
TRBJ1-6,.,.,TRBV5-1,CASSLERVKSPLHF,TGCGCCAGCAGCTTGGAGAGGGTAAAATCACCCCTCCACTTT
TRBJ1-6,TRBD1,.,TRBV2,CASKRTGGESPLHF,TGTGCCAGCAAGAGGACAGGGGGCGAATCACCCCTCCACTTT
TRBJ2-1,.,.,TRBV7-9,CASSLNPGNNEQFF,TGTGCCAGCAGCTTAAATCCAGGGAACAATGAGCAGTTCTTC
TRBJ2-1,.,.,TRBV6-5,CASGGASYNEQFF,TGTGCCAGCGGGGGGGCCAGTTACAATGAGCAGTTCTTC
TRBJ1-5,TRBD1,.,TRBV5-1,CASSIGTGDQPQHF,TGCGCCAGCAGCATCGGGACAGGGGATCAGCCCCAGCATTTT
TRBJ2-1,TRBD1,.,TRBV6-6,CASRHRGGLDNEQFF,TGTGCCAGCAGACACAGGGGCGGGTTGGACAATGAGCAGTTCTTC
TRBJ1-2,TRBD1,.,TRBV6-5,CASSYLDRDGYTF,TGTGCCAGCAGTTACTTGGACAGGGACGGCTACACCTTC
TRBJ2-2,TRBD2,.,TRBV5-4,CASSLGGLAGAGTGELFF,TGTGCCAGCAGCTTGGGGGGCCTAGCGGGGGCCGGCACCGGGGAGCTGTTTTTT
TRBJ2-5,TRBD2,.,TRBV4-1,CASRSGTSGVLGEETQYF,TGCGCCAGCAGATCCGGGACTAGCGGGGTTTTAGGGGAAGAGACCCAGTACTTC
TRBJ2-5,TRBD2,.,TRBV4-2,CASSQGTSRRQETQYF,TGTGCCAGCAGCCAAGGGACTAGCAGGCGCCAAGAGACCCAGTACTTC
TRBJ1-4,.,.,TRBV30,CAWSYANEKLFF,TGTGCCTGGAGCTACGCTAATGAAAAACTGTTTTTT
TRBJ2-3,TRBD2,few,TRBV6-4,CASSASLAGGSDTQYF,TGTGCCAGCAGTGCCTCCCTAGCGGGGGGATCAGATACGCAGTATTTT
TRBJ1-2,TRBD1,.,TRBV6-5,CASSYSRTGRYTF,TGTGCCAGCAGTTACTCTCGGACAGGACGCTACACCTTC
TRBJ1-5,.,medium-sized,TRBV2,CASIAGGGQPQHF,TGTGCCAGCATAGCCGGGGGTGGTCAGCCCCAGCATTTT
TRBJ1-2,TRBD1,few,TRBV6-5,CASSPFAGTGNGYTF,TGTGCCAGCAGTCCTTTCGCCGGGACAGGGAATGGCTACACCTTC
TRBJ2-1,.,.,TRBV11-2,CASSLTPRHNEQFF,TGTGCCAGCAGCTTGACCCCTAGGCACAATGAGCAGTTCTTC
TRBJ2-7,.,.,TRBV7-9,CASSLKLGRRGSYEQYF,TGTGCCAGCAGCTTAAAATTGGGGCGGAGGGGCTCCTACGAGCAGTACTTC
TRBJ2-7,.,.,TRBV7-2,CASSTGSLGYEQYF,TGTGCCAGCAGCACAGGGTCCCTAGGGTACGAGCAGTACTTC
TRBJ2-3,TRBD2,few,TRBV4-2,CASSRDLAGGLSDTQYF,TGTGCCAGCAGCCGTGATCTAGCGGGGGGGCTTTCCGATACGCAGTATTTT
TRBJ2-3,TRBD2,once,TRBV9,CASSVGDKPGLAGRKDTQYF,TGTGCCAGCAGCGTAGGGGACAAACCGGGACTAGCGGGGAGGAAAGATACGCAGTATTTT
TRBJ1-5,.,.,TRBV4-3,CASSLQGDQPQHF,TGCGCCAGCAGCCTACAGGGAGATCAGCCCCAGCATTTT
TRBJ1-2,TRBD1,.,TRBV6-1,CASSDGVTGGYGYTF,TGTGCCAGCAGTGATGGTGTTACAGGGGGCTATGGCTACACCTTC
TRBJ2-1,TRBD2,few,TRBV5-1,CASSKPGLGTNEQFF,TGCGCCAGCAGCAAGCCGGGACTAGGCACCAATGAGCAGTTCTTC
TRBJ2-1,TRBD2,.,TRBV4-3,CASSQTRASGVGVF,TGCGCCAGCAGCCAAACACGGGCTAGCGGGGTGGGGGTCTTC